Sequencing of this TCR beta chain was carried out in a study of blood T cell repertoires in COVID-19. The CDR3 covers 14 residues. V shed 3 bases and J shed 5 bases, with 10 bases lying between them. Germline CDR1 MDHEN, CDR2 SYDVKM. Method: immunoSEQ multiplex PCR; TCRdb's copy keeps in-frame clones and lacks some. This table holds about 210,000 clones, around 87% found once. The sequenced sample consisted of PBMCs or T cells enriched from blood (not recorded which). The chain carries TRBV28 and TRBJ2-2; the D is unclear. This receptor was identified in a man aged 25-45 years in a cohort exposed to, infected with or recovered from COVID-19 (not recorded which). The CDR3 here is CASSFARYTGELFF. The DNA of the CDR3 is TGTGCCAGCAGTTTCGCTAGATATACCGGGGAGCTGTTTTTT.